One sample yielded the 15 T cell receptor beta chains listed below, sequenced in a study of blood T cell repertoires in COVID-19. Sequenced by immunoSEQ multiplex PCR; TCRdb stores in-frame clones only, minus some. The sample carries around 150,000 clones, roughly 87% recorded once. Input material: peripheral blood. These receptors were collected from a woman between 55 and 75 years old who had recovered from COVID-19.

The genes are TRBV19 and TRBJ1-5; D remains ambiguous. V was shortened by 1 base and J by 4 bases, with 11 bases between the two germline ends. The CDR3 loop spans 15 amino acids. Germline V lookup: CDR1 LNHDA, CDR2 SQIVND (reference sequence). CDR3 sequence reads: CASSIGRQANQPQHF. DNA for the CDR3: TGTGCCAGTAGTATAGGAAGGCAGGCGAATCAGCCCCAGCATTTT. Drawing the rest from reference TRBV19 and TRBJ1-5, the complete variable domain is DGGITQSPKYLFRKEGQNVTLSCEQNLNHDAMYWYRQDPGQGLRLIYYSQIVNDFQKGDIAEGYSVSREKKESFPLTVTSAQKNPTAFYLCASSIGRQANQPQHFGDGTRLSIL.

The chain links TRBV12-5 to TRBJ2-5, with 7 bases aligning to TRBD1. The J segment lost 7 bases and the V segment lost 5 bases, leaving 13 bases of the junction unmatched. The length of the CDR3 is 15 residues. The germline gives CDR1 LGHNT, CDR2 FRNRAP. DNA for the CDR3: TGTGCTAGTGGTCCTCCGGGACAGCCCCATGGGACCCAGTACTTC. This encodes CASGPPGQPHGTQYF.

The rearrangement links TRBV11-2 to TRBJ1-2; 7 bases are shared with TRBD1. The CDR3 loop spans 12 amino acids. Germline V gene sequence: CDR1 SGHAT, CDR2 FQNNGV. CDR3 in amino acids: CALSEGAGGYTF. The CDR3 DNA reads as TGTGCTTTAAGTGAGGGGGCGGGAGGCTACACCTTC. Filled out from reference TRBV11-2 and TRBJ1-2, the complete variable domain reads EAGVAQSPRYKIIEKRQSVAFWCNPISGHATLYWYQQILGQGPKLLIQFQNNGVVDDSQLPKDRFSAERLKGVDSTLKIQPAKLEDSAVYLCALSEGAGGYTFGSGTRLTVV.

CDR3 sequence (DNA): TGTGCCAGCAGCTTAGGTTCGGGGAGAAGTACTGAAGCTTTCTTT. It translates to CASSLGSGRSTEAFF. This chain connects TRBV7-6 to TRBJ1-1; D remains unclear. Trimming shortened V by 1 base and J by 5 bases, and 14 bases separated the two germline ends. This CDR3 contains 15 residues. Germline CDR1 SGHVS, CDR2 FNYEAQ.

This chain joins TRBV19 and TRBJ1-6; 7 nucleotides line up with TRBD1. Trimming removed 5 bases from V and 2 bases from J; junction bases left unmatched: 3. Germline CDR1 and CDR2: LNHDA and SQIVND (reference sequence). The CDR3 consists of 15 residues. DNA of the CDR3: TGTGCCAGTAGTTTACAGGGGACCTATAATTCACCCCTCCACTTT. It encodes CASSLQGTYNSPLHF.

This sequence joins TRBV5-1 and TRBJ2-3, with 10 positions matching TRBD2. Germline CDR1 reads SGHRS; CDR2 reads YFSETQ. This CDR3 has 18 residues. V was clipped by 2 bases and J by 1 base; unmatched bases: 10. The CDR3 nucleotides read TGCGCCAGCAGCTTAACGATAACTGGACTAGCGGGCACAGATACGCAGTATTTT. Its translation is CASSLTITGLAGTDTQYF.

The rearrangement uses TRBV11-2 and TRBJ1-2; weak D call: TRBD1 (5 bases). V lost 5 bases and J 3 bases, leaving 16 bases between the germline ends. The germline CDR1 and CDR2 sequences are SGHAT and FQNNGV. The CDR3 has 15 amino acids. This CDR3 reads CASSPTLRDYYGYTF. CDR3 DNA sequence: TGTGCCAGCAGCCCAACGCTCAGGGACTACTATGGCTACACCTTC.

The V call is TRBV6-5, the J call TRBJ2-1; 8 nucleotides agree with TRBD2. CDR1 and CDR2 (germline): MNHEY, SVGAGI. With 6 bases clipped from V and 6 bases from J, the junction kept 10 bases outside the gene matches. This CDR3 contains 15 residues. CDR3 nucleotides: TGTGCCAGCAGCCGCGGGGGGCCCATCGTCAATGAGCAGTTCTTC. It yields the protein CASSRGGPIVNEQFF.

Concerning this clone: Within the sample, other DNA sequences also encode this same CDR3. This rearrangement joins TRBV5-1 to TRBJ1-1; 7 positions match TRBD1. J lost 1 base, V lost 4 bases, and 4 bases had no gene match. The germline V gene has CDR1 SGHRS and CDR2 YFSETQ. The CDR3 consists of 14 residues. CDR3 DNA: TGCGCCAGCAGCCGACAGGGACAGAACACTGAAGCTTTCTTT. This gives the protein CASSRQGQNTEAFF.

The V call is TRBV15, the J call TRBJ1-2, with 9 positions matching TRBD1. The ends lost 6 bases at V and 2 bases at J; junction bases unmatched: 4. This CDR3 has 14 amino acids. Germline V lookup: CDR1 LNHNV, CDR2 YYDKDF (reference sequence). The CDR3 reads CATSRDRANYGYTF. In DNA form, the CDR3 reads TGTGCCACCAGTCGGGACAGGGCAAACTATGGCTACACCTTC.

This sequence joins TRBV4-3 and TRBJ2-2; possibly TRBD1 for D (6 bases). Germline values: CDR1 LGHNA, CDR2 YSLEER. CDR3 length: 14 amino acids. Trimming took 0 bases from V and 6 from J, leaving 8 bases between them. The CDR3 region has the DNA TGCGCCAGCAGCCAAGATTGGGGGCCCGGGGAGCTGTTTTTT. It translates to CASSQDWGPGELFF.

This rearrangement joins TRBV28 to TRBJ2-7; D is possibly TRBD1 (5 bases). The CDR3 loop spans 11 amino acids. Germline CDR1 and CDR2: MDHEN and SYDVKM. V shed 5 bases and J shed 6 bases, with 8 bases lying between them. CDR3 nucleotide sequence: TGTGCCAGCAGTGCAGGGTCCGAGCAGTACTTC. It codes for CASSAGSEQYF. Drawing the rest from reference TRBV28 and TRBJ2-7, the complete variable domain is DVKVTQSSRYLVKRTGEKVFLECVQDMDHENMFWYRQDPGLGLRLIYFSYDVKMKEKGDIPEGYSVSREKKERFSLILESASTNQTSMYLCASSAGSEQYFGPGTRLTVT.

The chain is built from TRBV4-1 and TRBJ2-3; D is undetermined. CDR1 and CDR2 (germline): MGHRA, YSYEKL. Trimming took 0 bases from V and 2 from J, leaving 12 bases between them. The CDR3 sequence is 16 residues long. CDR3 sequence (DNA): TGCGCCAGCAGCCAAGAAGGCAGGATTTCCACAGATACGCAGTATTTT. This encodes CASSQEGRISTDTQYF.

This chain connects TRBV5-1 to TRBJ1-3; D unclear. This CDR3 spans 18 amino acids. Germline V gene data show CDR1 as SGHRS and CDR2 as YFSETQ. V lost 1 base to trimming and J lost 0 bases, with 17 bases between them. The CDR3 nucleotides are TGCGCCAGCAGCTTGTACCCGGGTTCCGGGAGCTCTGGAAACACCATATATTTT. This sequence encodes CASSLYPGSGSSGNTIYF.

The chain combines TRBV6-2 or TRBV6-3 with TRBJ2-2, with D perhaps TRBD1 (5 bases). The length of the CDR3 is 21 residues. V lost 0 bases and J 0 bases, leaving 23 bases between the germline ends. The germline V gene encodes CDR1 MNHEY and CDR2 SVGEGT. The CDR3, as DNA: TGTGCCAGCAGTTACTCTGGGCAGGGCACTATCGCGTTCTCGAACACCGGGGAGCTGTTTTTT. This codes for CASSYSGQGTIAFSNTGELFF.